The sequence of this T cell receptor (beta chain) was determined in a study of cytomegalovirus exposure and HLA in healthy donors. Findings and caveats of the study: Later analysis suggested links between common viral pathogens and several top significant clusters.

This clone was observed once. Its antigen is unknown. Germline CDR1 reads LGHNA; CDR2 reads YNFKEQ. Trimming stripped 4 bases from V and 10 bases from J, with 23 bases between. The CDR3 loop spans 16 amino acids. Amplification used 60 Vbeta primers and 13 Jbeta primers. Data came from immunoSEQ multiplex PCR; TCRdb stores just in-frame clones and leaves some out. The sample contains approximately 110,000 clones, approximately 66% of which appear only once. This clonotype was obtained from a man aged 35-49 years in good health and CMV-seropositive. The sample comprised PBMCs. The chain couples TRBV4-2 to TRBJ2-1, with TRBD2 as a possible D gene (6 bases). The CDR3 here is CASSPRPGEPAREQFF. The CDR3 DNA reads TGTGCCAGCAGCCCTCGCCCGGGAGAGCCAGCTCGGGAGCAGTTCTTC.